This record concerns one TCR beta chain sequence. The PCR ran on 60 Vbeta and 13 Jbeta primers. Produced via immunoSEQ multiplex PCR; TCRdb's table is partial and in-frame only. The sample records about 120,000 clones, about three quarters being singletons. The data were obtained in a study of cytomegalovirus exposure and HLA in healthy donors. Study overall: Earlier work reported around 110 million unique TCR beta sequences from approximately 180 million T cells.

The clonotype comes from a female donor in good health and CMV-seronegative. Sequenced input: PBMCs.

This chain's CDR3 is CASRVTGVYEQYF. In DNA form, the CDR3 reads TGTGCCAGCAGGGTGACAGGGGTCTACGAGCAGTACTTC. This sequence joins TRBV2 and TRBJ2-7, with TRBD1 identical over 8 bases. The CDR3 extends over 13 amino acids. Per germline, CDR1 SNHLY and CDR2 FYNNEI. The trim removed 6 bases at V and 3 bases at J, leaving 4 bases unmatched.